The 15 T cell receptor beta chains presented below share a single source sample, sequenced in a study of cytomegalovirus exposure and HLA in healthy donors. A multiplex PCR was run with 60 Vbeta primers and 13 Jbeta primers. The data were produced by immunoSEQ multiplex PCR, yet TCRdb's version contains in-frame clones alone and is incomplete. Here the sample spans 150,000 to 200,000 clones, 65% to 90% being singletons. Material: PBMCs. The receptors were sampled from a woman in her forties or fifties in good health and CMV-seronegative.

In DNA, the CDR3 is TGCGCCAGCAGCTTCCGGGCGGGTCCCGGCGATGAGCAGTTCTTC. Translation: CASSFRAGPGDEQFF. V gene TRBV5-1 combines with J gene TRBJ2-1, with D tentatively TRBD2 (5 bases). The germline V gene encodes CDR1 SGHRS and CDR2 YFSETQ. The CDR3 sequence is 15 residues long. Between the trimmed V and J ends, which lost 2 bases and 8 bases, there was a span of 17 bases.

The gene calls are TRBV27 and TRBJ2-7; a weak D match, TRBD2 (7 bases). This CDR3 region has 17 residues. V lost 4 bases to trimming and J lost 1 base, with 20 bases between them. Germline lookup yields CDR1 MNHEY and CDR2 SMNVEV (reference sequence). In DNA form, the CDR3 reads TGTGCCAGCAGTTCCCGCGCGGGGGCGGGAGCGTCCTACGAGCAGTACTTC. It yields the protein CASSSRAGAGASYEQYF.

This sequence joins TRBV5-1 and TRBJ2-5; tentative D call: TRBD1 (6 bases). CDR1 SGHRS and CDR2 YFSETQ come from the germline V gene. There are 12 residues in the CDR3. Trimming removed 6 bases at V and 4 bases at J, with 10 bases between. The CDR3 reads CASTVDRETQYF. The CDR3 DNA is TGCGCCAGCACCGTGGACAGAGAGACCCAGTACTTC.

The V call is TRBV7-3, the J call TRBJ1-2, with a possible D match to TRBD1 (6 bases). In germline, CDR1 is SGHTA, CDR2 FQGTGA. There are 15 residues in the CDR3. V dropped 2 bases and J dropped 6 bases, with 16 bases sitting between them. In DNA, the CDR3 is TGTGCCAGCAGCTTAGGGGGCTCCGGGAATAATGGCTACACCTTC. The encoded protein is CASSLGGSGNNGYTF.

The chain has TRBV6-1 and TRBJ2-7, with 8 bases aligning to TRBD2. The CDR3 is 15 residues long. Losses at the gene ends were 3 bases for V and 4 bases for J; bases not matched to a gene: 8. Germline V lookup: CDR1 MNHNS, CDR2 SASEGT. DNA of the CDR3: TGTGCCAGCAGTGATTATCTAGCGGGCCTTTACGAGCAGTACTTC. Translating it yields CASSDYLAGLYEQYF.

This chain connects TRBV7-9 to TRBJ2-7; 9 nucleotides match TRBD1. The CDR3 sequence is 16 residues long. Germline loops: CDR1 SEHNR, CDR2 FQNEAQ (reference sequence). The ends lost 1 base at V and 9 bases at J; junction bases unmatched: 13. CDR3 sequence: CASSLGGVQGAIGQYF. Written as DNA, the CDR3 is TGTGCCAGCAGCTTAGGGGGTGTACAGGGGGCAATCGGGCAGTACTTC.

The chain links TRBV19 to TRBJ1-1; TRBD1 is a possible D gene (5 bases). Per the germline V gene, CDR1 is LNHDA and CDR2 is SQIVND (reference sequence). The CDR3 totals 13 residues. Between the trimmed V and J ends, which lost 0 bases and 8 bases, there was a span of 10 bases. The CDR3: CASSIDKGKEAFF. CDR3 coding DNA: TGTGCCAGTAGTATAGATAAGGGGAAGGAAGCTTTCTTT.

Concerning this clone: The same CDR3 is also encoded by other DNA sequences in this sample. The rearrangement joins TRBV18 to TRBJ1-1; D not resolved. Germline CDR1 reads KGHSH; CDR2 reads LQKENI. The V gene lost 5 bases and the J gene lost 2 bases, with 9 bases spanning the gap. The CDR3 has 13 amino acids. CDR3 protein: CASSSTVNTEAFF. The CDR3 region has the DNA TGTGCCAGCTCAAGTACGGTTAACACTGAAGCTTTCTTT. Complete variable domain (other parts from reference TRBV18 and TRBJ1-1): NAGVMQNPRHLVRRRGQEARLRCSPMKGHSHVYWYRQLPEEGLKFMVYLQKENIIDESGMPKERFSAEFPKEGPSILRIQQVVRGDSAAYFCASSSTVNTEAFFGQGTRLTVV.

V gene TRBV14 combines with J gene TRBJ1-1, with D hard to call. The length of the CDR3 is 13 residues. V was cut by 3 bases and J by 6 bases, with 11 bases left in between. Germline V gene lookup returns CDR1 SGHDN and CDR2 FVKESK. CDR3 sequence reads: CASSHQMTAEAFF. CDR3 nucleotide sequence: TGTGCCAGCAGCCACCAAATGACTGCTGAAGCTTTCTTT.

V and J are TRBV28 and TRBJ1-5; no clear D. The length of the CDR3 is 17 residues. CDR1 is MDHEN, CDR2 SYDVKM, per germline. Trimming cost V 2 bases and J 0 bases, with 14 bases left between them. The CDR3 reads CASSLRGSYLSNQPQHF. CDR3 in DNA: TGTGCCAGCAGTTTACGAGGCTCCTACCTTAGCAATCAGCCCCAGCATTTT.

The genes are TRBV5-1 and TRBJ2-2; D unclear. Looked up from germline, CDR1 is SGHRS and CDR2 is YFSETQ. The CDR3 is made up of 17 amino acids. V was cut by 4 bases and J by 0 bases, with 16 bases left in between. The DNA of the CDR3 is TGCGCCAGCAGCCTAACTACTTTAATAGCGAACACCGGGGAGCTGTTTTTT. Translation: CASSLTTLIANTGELFF.

The CDR3 coding sequence is TGTGCCAGCAGCTTATGGGGTAGCGGGGAGGGGTCCCAGTACTTC. Its protein is CASSLWGSGEGSQYF. The chain employs TRBV7-2 and TRBJ2-5, with 8 positions matching TRBD2. In germline, CDR1 is SGHTA, CDR2 FQGNSA. Trimming cost V 2 bases and J 9 bases; bases outside gene matches: 11. This CDR3 contains 15 residues.

This rearrangement joins TRBV9 to TRBJ2-7; TRBD1 matches at 9 bases. The germline V gene encodes CDR1 SGDLS and CDR2 YYNGEE. The V segment lost 3 bases and the J segment 3 bases; nucleotides outside the gene matches: 7. The CDR3 is made up of 15 amino acids. The CDR3 DNA reads TGTGCCAGCAGCGCTTCCCGGGACAGGGTCTACGAGCAGTACTTC. Residues: CASSASRDRVYEQYF.

V gene TRBV19 combines with J gene TRBJ2-7, with 8 bases matching TRBD2. The trim removed 1 base at V and 2 bases at J, leaving 4 bases unmatched. The germline CDR1 and CDR2 sequences are LNHDA and SQIVND (reference sequence). CDR3 length: 15 amino acids. The CDR3 DNA reads TGTGCCAGTAGTATAGCGGGAGCGGGAGCCTACGAGCAGTACTTC. Amino acids: CASSIAGAGAYEQYF.

CDR3 in amino acids: CATSVTGTSNRNEQFF. Written as DNA, the CDR3 is TGTGCCACCAGCGTAACCGGGACTAGCAATAGGAATGAGCAGTTCTTC. The rearrangement uses TRBV15 and TRBJ2-1; 9 bases align to TRBD2. Germline CDR1 is LNHNV and CDR2 is YYDKDF (reference sequence). The CDR3 totals 16 residues. V was clipped by 5 bases and J by 7 bases; unmatched bases: 12.